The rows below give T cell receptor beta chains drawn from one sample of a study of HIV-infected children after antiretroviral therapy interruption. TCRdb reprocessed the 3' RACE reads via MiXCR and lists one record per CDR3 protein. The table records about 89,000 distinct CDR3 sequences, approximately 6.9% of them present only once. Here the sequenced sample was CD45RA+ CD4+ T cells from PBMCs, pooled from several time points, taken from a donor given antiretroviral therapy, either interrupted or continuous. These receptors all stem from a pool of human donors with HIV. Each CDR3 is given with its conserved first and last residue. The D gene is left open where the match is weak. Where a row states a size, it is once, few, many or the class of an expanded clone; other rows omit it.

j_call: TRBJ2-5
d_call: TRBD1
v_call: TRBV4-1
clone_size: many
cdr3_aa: CASSQPERTGRETQYF
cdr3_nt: TGCGCCAGCAGCCAACCCGAGAGGACAGGGAGAGAGACCCAGTACTTC

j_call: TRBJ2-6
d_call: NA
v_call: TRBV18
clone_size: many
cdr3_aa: CASSPPAGLGANVLTF
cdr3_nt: TGTGCCAGCTCACCACCGGCAGGACTGGGGGCCAACGTCCTGACTTTC

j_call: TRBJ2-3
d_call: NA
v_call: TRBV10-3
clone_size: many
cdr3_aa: CAIRWAEGSTDTQYF
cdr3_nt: TGTGCCATCAGGTGGGCGGAGGGAAGCACAGATACGCAGTATTTT

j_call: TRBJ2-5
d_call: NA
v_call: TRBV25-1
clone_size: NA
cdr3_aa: CASSAYRGGF
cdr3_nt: TGTGCCAGCAGTGCGTACAGGGGGGGGTTC

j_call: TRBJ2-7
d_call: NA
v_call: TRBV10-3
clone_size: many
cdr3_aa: CAISPYFGRRDYEQYF
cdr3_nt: TGTGCCATCAGTCCGTATTTTGGCAGAAGAGACTACGAGCAGTACTTC

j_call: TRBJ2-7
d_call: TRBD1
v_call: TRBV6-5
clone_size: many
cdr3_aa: CASRWDRGVYEQYF
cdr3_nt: TGTGCCAGCAGATGGGACAGGGGAGTCTACGAGCAGTACTTC

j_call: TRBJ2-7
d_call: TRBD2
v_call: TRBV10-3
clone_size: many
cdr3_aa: CAISGDPGLATSYEQYF
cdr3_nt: TGTGCCATCAGTGGGGACCCGGGACTAGCGACCTCCTACGAGCAGTACTTC

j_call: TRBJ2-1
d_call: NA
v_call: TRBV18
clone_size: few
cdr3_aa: CASSPKGVEQFF
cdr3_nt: TGTGCCAGCTCACCAAAGGGGGTGGAGCAGTTCTTC

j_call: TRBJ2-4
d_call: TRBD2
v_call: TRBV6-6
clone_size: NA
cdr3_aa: CASGVWGTSQNTLYF
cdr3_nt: TGTGCCAGCGGTGTCTGGGGGACTAGTCAAAACACCTTGTACTTT

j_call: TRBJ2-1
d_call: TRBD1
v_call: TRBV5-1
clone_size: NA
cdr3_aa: CASSLQQGRGEQFF
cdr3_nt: TGCGCCAGCAGCCTTCAACAGGGGCGAGGTGAGCAGTTCTTC

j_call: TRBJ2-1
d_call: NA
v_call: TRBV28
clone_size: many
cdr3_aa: CASSSIRAPSSYNEQFF
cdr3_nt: TGTGCCAGCAGCTCCATACGGGCCCCTAGCTCCTACAATGAGCAGTTCTTC

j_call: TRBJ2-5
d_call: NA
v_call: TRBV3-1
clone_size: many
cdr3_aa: CASSQALGGMSF
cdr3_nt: TGTGCCAGCAGCCAAGCATTGGGCGGGATGTCCTTC

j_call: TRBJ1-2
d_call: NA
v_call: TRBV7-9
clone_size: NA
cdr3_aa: CASSSQGPYGYTF
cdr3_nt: TGTGCCAGCAGCTCTCAGGGGCCCTATGGCTACACCTTC

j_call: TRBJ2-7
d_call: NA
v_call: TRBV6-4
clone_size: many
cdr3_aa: CASPPAEQGIFEQYF
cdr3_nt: TGTGCCAGCCCCCCCGCGGAACAGGGAATTTTCGAGCAGTACTTC

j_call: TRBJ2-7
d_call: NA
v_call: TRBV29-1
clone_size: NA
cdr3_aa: CSVGQMGGEGRSYEQYF
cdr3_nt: TGCAGCGTAGGCCAAATGGGGGGAGAAGGGCGGTCCTACGAGCAGTACTTC

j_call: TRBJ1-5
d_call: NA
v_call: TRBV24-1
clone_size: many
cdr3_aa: CATSDQNNQPQHF
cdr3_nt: TGTGCCACCAGTGATCAGAACAATCAGCCCCAGCATTTT

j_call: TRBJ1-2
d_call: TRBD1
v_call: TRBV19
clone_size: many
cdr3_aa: CASSQDRGYGYTF
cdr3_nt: TGTGCCAGTAGTCAGGACAGGGGCTATGGCTACACCTTC

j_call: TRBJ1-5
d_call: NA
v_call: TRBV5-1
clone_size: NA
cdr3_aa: CASSLLWSNQPQHF
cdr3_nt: TGCGCCAGCAGCTTGCTTTGGAGCAATCAGCCCCAGCATTTT

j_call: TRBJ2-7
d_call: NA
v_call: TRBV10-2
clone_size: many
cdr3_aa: CASSGGFYEQYF
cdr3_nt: TGCGCCAGCAGTGGCGGATTCTACGAGCAGTACTTC

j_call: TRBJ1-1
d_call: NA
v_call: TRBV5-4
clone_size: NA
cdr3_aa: CASSFARGSGEAFF
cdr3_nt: TGTGCCAGCAGCTTCGCCAGGGGTTCGGGTGAAGCTTTCTTT

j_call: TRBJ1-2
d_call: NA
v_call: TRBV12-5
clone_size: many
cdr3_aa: CASGLNPGATGGYTF
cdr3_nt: TGTGCTAGTGGTTTGAATCCCGGGGCAACAGGTGGCTACACCTTC

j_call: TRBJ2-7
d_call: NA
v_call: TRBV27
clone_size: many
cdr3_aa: CASSYPGPLPYEQYF
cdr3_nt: TGTGCCAGCAGTTACCCCGGGCCGCTACCCTACGAGCAGTACTTC

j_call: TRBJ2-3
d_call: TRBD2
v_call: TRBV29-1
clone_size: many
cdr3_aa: CSVEAHLAETYTDTQYF
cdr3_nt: TGCAGCGTTGAAGCCCACCTAGCGGAAACCTACACAGATACGCAGTATTTT

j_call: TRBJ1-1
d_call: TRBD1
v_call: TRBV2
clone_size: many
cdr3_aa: CASNRQGNTEAFF
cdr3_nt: TGTGCCAGCAATCGACAGGGAAACACTGAAGCTTTCTTT

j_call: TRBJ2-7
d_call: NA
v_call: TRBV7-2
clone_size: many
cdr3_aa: CASSLYGVRQTYEQYF
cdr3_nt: TGTGCCAGCAGCTTATATGGGGTCAGGCAGACCTACGAGCAGTACTTC

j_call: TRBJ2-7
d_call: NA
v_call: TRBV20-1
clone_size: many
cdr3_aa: CSARASGGGRESYEQYF
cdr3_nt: TGCAGTGCTAGAGCCTCTGGTGGAGGGCGCGAATCCTACGAGCAGTACTTC

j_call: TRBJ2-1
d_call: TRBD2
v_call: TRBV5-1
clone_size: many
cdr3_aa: CASSISGTSGGADPLEQFF
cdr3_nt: TGCGCCAGCAGCATCTCCGGGACTAGCGGGGGGGCCGATCCCCTTGAGCAGTTCTTC

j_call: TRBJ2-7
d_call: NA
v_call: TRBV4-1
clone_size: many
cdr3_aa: CATPRSGFCYEQYF
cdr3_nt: TGCGCGACCCCTCGGAGCGGGTTCTGCTACGAGCAGTACTTC

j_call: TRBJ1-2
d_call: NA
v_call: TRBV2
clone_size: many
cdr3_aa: CASSEANSNYGYTF
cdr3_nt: TGTGCCAGCAGTGAAGCGAATTCCAACTATGGCTACACCTTC

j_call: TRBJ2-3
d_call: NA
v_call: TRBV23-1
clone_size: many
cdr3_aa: CASSQGEPDTKGADTQYF
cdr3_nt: TGCGCCAGCAGTCAAGGGGAACCGGACACCAAAGGGGCAGATACGCAGTATTTT

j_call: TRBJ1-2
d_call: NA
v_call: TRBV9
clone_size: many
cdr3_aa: CASSVGATSGTYGYTF
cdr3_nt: TGTGCCAGCAGCGTCGGGGCTACTTCAGGGACATACGGCTACACCTTC

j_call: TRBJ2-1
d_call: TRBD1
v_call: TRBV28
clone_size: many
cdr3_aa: CASSLWGQGQANEQFF
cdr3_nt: TGTGCCAGCAGTCTATGGGGACAGGGTCAAGCCAATGAGCAGTTCTTC

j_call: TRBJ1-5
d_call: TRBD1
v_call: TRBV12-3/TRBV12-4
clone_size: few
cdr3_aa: CASSLIGGAGVF
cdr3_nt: TGTGCCAGCAGTTTAATAGGGGGCGCGGGGGTTTTT

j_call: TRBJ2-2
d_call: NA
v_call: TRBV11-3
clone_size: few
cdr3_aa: CASSARQNTGELFF
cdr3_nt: TGTGCCAGCAGCGCCCGTCAGAACACCGGGGAGCTGTTTTTT

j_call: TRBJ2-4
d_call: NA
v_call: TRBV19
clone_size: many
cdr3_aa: CASSIRDIQYF
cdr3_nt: TGTGCCAGTAGTATACGGGACATTCAGTACTTC

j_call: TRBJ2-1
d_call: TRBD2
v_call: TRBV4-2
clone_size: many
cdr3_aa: CASSLVAGGYNEQFF
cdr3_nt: TGTGCCAGCAGTCTTGTAGCGGGGGGCTACAATGAGCAGTTCTTC

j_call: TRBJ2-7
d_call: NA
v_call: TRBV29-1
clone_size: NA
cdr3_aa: CSPGEQYF
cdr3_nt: TGCAGCCCGGGGGAGCAGTACTTC

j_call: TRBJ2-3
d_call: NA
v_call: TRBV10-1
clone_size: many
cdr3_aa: CASSESTRRNWRLSTDTQYF
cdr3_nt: TGCGCCAGCAGTGAGTCGACCCGAAGAAATTGGCGGCTTAGCACAGATACGCAGTATTTT